This passage covers 28 T cell receptor beta chains from one sample sequenced in a study of T-cell reconstitution after alpha-beta-depleted transplantation in children. Unique molecular identifiers were incorporated during preparation of the TCRbeta library. A single record per CDR3 protein comes from TCRdb applying MiXCR to the PCR reads. The sample yields some 640,000 distinct CDR3 sequences, roughly 15% seen once. Source: PBMCs from the stem cell graft donor, taken from the stem cell graft. The receptors shown here come from a human donor who donated a stem cell graft to a child with acute myeloid leukemia.

This clonotype was observed many times. This chain connects TRBV20-1 to TRBJ2-3; D call uncertain. This CDR3 is 11 amino acids long. V lost 5 bases to trimming and J lost 8 bases, with 11 bases between them. The germline gives CDR1 DFQATT, CDR2 SNEGSKA (reference sequence). CDR3 nucleotide sequence: TGCAGTGCTTGGAGACTTCCTACGCAGTATTTT. Amino acids: CSAWRLPTQYF.

This clonotype was seen only a few times. The genes are TRBV27 and TRBJ2-2; the D call may be TRBD1 or TRBD2 (5 bases each). Germline-derived CDR1 and CDR2 are MNHEY and SMNVEV (reference sequence). Between the trimmed V and J ends, which lost 1 base and 4 bases, there was a span of 13 bases. This CDR3 region has 16 residues. Written as DNA, the CDR3 is TGTGCCAGCAGTTTATACCCCTTGGGGGTCACCGGGGAGCTGTTTTTT. Residues: CASSLYPLGVTGELFF.

This clonotype was observed at least ten times. CDR3 DNA sequence: TGCAGCGTTGAGCTGGGACGGCACTCCTACGAGCAGTACTTC. This encodes CSVELGRHSYEQYF. The rearrangement joins TRBV29-1 to TRBJ2-7; D may be TRBD1 or TRBD2 (5 bases each). V shed 3 bases and J shed 0 bases, with 12 bases lying between them. The CDR3 is 14 residues long. Germline V gives CDR1 SQVTM, CDR2 ANQGSEA.

This clonotype was recorded at least ten times. This chain connects TRBV12-3 or TRBV12-4 to TRBJ2-1; no firm D call. The CDR3 has 16 amino acids. Trimming removed 0 bases from V and 0 bases from J, with 9 bases in between. The CDR3 coding sequence is TGTGCCAGCAGTTTAGCGGGGTGGAGCTCCTACAATGAGCAGTTCTTC. It is translated as CASSLAGWSSYNEQFF.

V and J are TRBV5-5 and TRBJ2-3, with D unresolved. This CDR3 has 16 residues. V shed 3 bases and J shed 2 bases, with 16 bases lying between them. Germline V lookup: CDR1 SGHKS, CDR2 YYEKEE (reference sequence). In nucleotides, the CDR3 is TGTGCCAGCAGCTCCCCACCGCATGATGCCACAGATACGCAGTATTTT. As protein: CASSSPPHDATDTQYF.

This clonotype was detected many times. V usage is TRBV20-1 and J usage is TRBJ2-7, with D maybe TRBD1 (6 bases). V shed 0 bases and J shed 3 bases, with 12 bases lying between them. Germline V lookup: CDR1 DFQATT, CDR2 SNEGSKA (reference sequence). The CDR3 consists of 14 residues. CDR3 DNA sequence: TGCAGTGCTAGAGAGTCAGGGGCCGACTACGAGCAGTACTTC. Protein: CSARESGADYEQYF.

This clonotype was picked up many times. The chain is built from TRBV20-1 and TRBJ1-1; D is uncertain. Germline V gene lookup returns CDR1 DFQATT and CDR2 SNEGSKA (reference sequence). The V end lost 7 bases, the J end lost 0 bases, and 12 bases lay between the germline ends. The CDR3 is 13 amino acids. The CDR3 DNA is TGCAGTGTACGACCGAGTATGAACACTGAAGCTTTCTTT. Residues: CSVRPSMNTEAFF.

With respect to this clonotype: This may come from a read error, since a much larger clone is one base off. V is TRBV10-3 and J is TRBJ2-7; D uncertain. Looked up from germline, CDR1 is ENHRY and CDR2 is SYGVKD. The CDR3 consists of 12 residues. Here the CDR3 DNA reads TGTGCCATCAGAGAGTCTATCGGCGAGCAGTACTTC. Encoded protein: CAIRESIGEQYF.

This clonotype has only a few counts. The chain combines TRBV27 with TRBJ1-2, with unresolved D. This CDR3 contains 13 residues. Deletions cut 7 bases from V and 8 bases from J, with 17 bases between. Germline CDR1 is MNHEY and CDR2 is SMNVEV (reference sequence). CDR3 sequence reads: CASTLDPRRGYTF. CDR3 sequence (DNA): TGTGCCAGCACCCTCGACCCCCGCAGGGGCTACACCTTC.

The V gene is TRBV18, the J gene TRBJ1-5, with D perhaps matching TRBD1 (5 bases). The germline V gene encodes CDR1 KGHSH and CDR2 LQKENI. The CDR3 runs 16 residues. The V gene lost 1 base and the J gene lost 7 bases, with 17 bases spanning the gap. The CDR3, as DNA: TGTGCCAGCTCACCACTCGGGAGGGGTCAGGTGCAGCCCCAGCATTTT. The encoded protein is CASSPLGRGQVQPQHF. Variable domain in full (rest from reference TRBV18 and TRBJ1-5): NAGVMQNPRHLVRRRGQEARLRCSPMKGHSHVYWYRQLPEEGLKFMVYLQKENIIDESGMPKERFSAEFPKEGPSILRIQQVVRGDSAAYFCASSPLGRGQVQPQHFGDGTRLSIL.

The sample holds a few counts of this clonotype. The chain recombines TRBV5-6 with TRBJ2-5; possibly TRBD2 for D (5 bases). Germline V lookup: CDR1 SGHDT, CDR2 YYEEEE. With 4 bases removed from V and 3 bases from J, the gap between germline ends came to 22 bases. The CDR3 covers 17 residues. CDR3: CASSGPPTRGAKETQYF. CDR3 bases: TGTGCCAGCAGCGGGCCACCTACCCGGGGAGCCAAAGAGACCCAGTACTTC.

This clonotype was counted a few times. V and J are TRBV12-3 or TRBV12-4 and TRBJ1-2; 10 nucleotides match TRBD1. Trimming cost V 6 bases and J 3 bases; bases outside gene matches: 4. This CDR3 comprises 14 residues. DNA for the CDR3: TGTGCCAGCAGCGACAGGGGGCTCGACTATGGCTACACCTTC. Protein: CASSDRGLDYGYTF.

This chain's CDR3 is CASRGIITGQNEAFF. DNA for the CDR3: TGCGCCAGCAGGGGAATCATAACAGGCCAAAATGAAGCTTTCTTT. The V gene is TRBV5-1, the J gene TRBJ1-1; weak D call: TRBD1 (5 bases). The V end was cut by 5 bases, the J end by 7 bases, with 21 bases between. The germline CDR1 and CDR2 sequences are SGHRS and YFSETQ. The CDR3 extends over 15 amino acids.

This clonotype was observed a handful of times. The V call is TRBV20-1, the J call TRBJ2-5, with 8 positions matching TRBD2. V gave up 6 bases and J gave up 5 bases; unmatched junction bases: 8. The germline V gene encodes CDR1 DFQATT and CDR2 SNEGSKA (reference sequence). The CDR3 is made up of 13 amino acids. The CDR3 DNA reads TGCAGTGCAGAGCGGGGGACCCGGGAGACCCAGTACTTC. It yields the protein CSAERGTRETQYF.

This clonotype was seen repeatedly, ten times or more. The rearrangement uses TRBV20-1 and TRBJ2-1, with D possibly being TRBD2 (6 bases). CDR3 length: 11 amino acids. CDR1 is DFQATT and CDR2 is SNEGSKA in the germline V gene (reference sequence). V was trimmed by 8 bases and J by 7 bases, leaving 12 bases between them. CDR3 region: CSPHRGNEQFF. Written as DNA, the CDR3 is TGCAGTCCCCACCGGGGGAATGAGCAGTTCTTC.

The J gene is TRBJ2-3, the V gene TRBV6-2 or TRBV6-3, with TRBD1 identical over 7 bases. There are 16 residues in the CDR3. J gave up 8 bases and V 6 bases, and 17 bases lay outside the gene matches. CDR1 is MNHEY, CDR2 SVGEGT, per germline. In DNA, the CDR3 is TGTGCCAGCAGCACGACCGGGACGGCTTCAGGGGGTACGCAGTATTTT. As protein: CASSTTGTASGGTQYF.

The CDR3 spells CASSETGQAYGYTF. The CDR3 region has the DNA TGTGCCAGCAGTGAGACCGGACAGGCCTATGGCTACACCTTC. J is TRBJ1-2 and V is TRBV25-1; 7 bases are a match to TRBD1. CDR3 length equals 14 residues. Germline lookup yields CDR1 MGHDK and CDR2 SYGVNS. V dropped 3 bases and J dropped 4; count of bases not matched to a gene: 5.

The chain joins TRBV7-2 to TRBJ2-1, with 13 bases fitting TRBD2. Trimming cost V 6 bases and J 8 bases; bases outside gene matches: 7. The CDR3 covers 15 residues. Germline values: CDR1 SGHTA, CDR2 FQGNSA. The CDR3 DNA is TGTGCCAGCAGAACCGGGACTAGCGGGACCGATGAGCAGTTCTTC. This sequence encodes CASRTGTSGTDEQFF.

This chain joins TRBV5-1 and TRBJ1-5; tentative D call: TRBD1 (6 bases). The germline V gene has CDR1 SGHRS and CDR2 YFSETQ. The V end lost 4 bases, the J end lost 6 bases, and 11 bases lay between the germline ends. The CDR3 spans 13 residues. CDR3: CASSRTGAQPQHF. In DNA form, the CDR3 reads TGCGCCAGCAGCCGGACGGGGGCTCAGCCCCAGCATTTT.

This clonotype was counted ten times or more. CDR3 region: CASSVLSGRLNTEAFF. For the CDR3, the DNA is TGTGCCAGCAGTGTTCTATCGGGACGGCTTAACACTGAAGCTTTCTTT. The chain carries TRBV25-1 and TRBJ1-1; D is possibly TRBD1 (5 bases). Trimming shortened V by 4 bases and J by 2 bases, and 17 bases separated the two germline ends. CDR3 length: 16 amino acids. The germline V gene encodes CDR1 MGHDK and CDR2 SYGVNS.

The sample holds a few counts of this clonotype. The V and J genes are TRBV6-6 and TRBJ1-5, with D hard to call. Germline V gives CDR1 MNHNY, CDR2 SVGAGI (reference sequence). V was cut by 5 bases and J by 5 bases, with 4 bases left in between. The CDR3 has 11 amino acids. In DNA form, the CDR3 reads TGTGCCAGCAGTCAAGATCAGCCCCAGCATTTT. This translates into CASSQDQPQHF.

The chain combines TRBV20-1 with TRBJ2-2, with a tentative D call TRBD1 (6 bases). This CDR3 is built from 15 residues. Between the trimmed V and J ends, which lost 5 bases and 4 bases, there was a span of 17 bases. Germline V gives CDR1 DFQATT, CDR2 SNEGSKA (reference sequence). CDR3 sequence (DNA): TGCAGTGCTGGGAGTGTGGGGGCCAGCACCGGGGAGCTGTTTTTT. Amino acids: CSAGSVGASTGELFF.

At least ten counts were recorded for this clonotype. The genes are TRBV29-1 and TRBJ1-1, with 8 bases fitting TRBD1. CDR3 length: 16 amino acids. CDR1 and CDR2 from the germline V gene are SQVTM and ANQGSEA. Trimming took 6 bases from V and 4 from J; bases not matched to a gene: 16. CDR3 sequence: CSVRKGAGGKGTEAFF. In nucleotides, the CDR3 is TGCAGCGTCCGCAAGGGGGCAGGGGGCAAGGGCACTGAAGCTTTCTTT.

The table lists this clonotype with many counts. This chain connects TRBV20-1 to TRBJ2-4, with 9 bases that match TRBD1. CDR1 and CDR2 from the germline V gene are DFQATT and SNEGSKA (reference sequence). V lost 6 bases, J lost 5 bases, and 5 bases stayed unmatched. CDR3 length: 13 amino acids. The CDR3 DNA follows: TGCAGTGCATTACAGGGGGCTGAAAACATTCAGTACTTC. This gives the protein CSALQGAENIQYF.

This clonotype occurred a few times. The rearrangement links TRBV28 to TRBJ2-3; 13 bases align to TRBD2. Per the germline V gene, CDR1 is MDHEN and CDR2 is SYDVKM. The CDR3 length is 16 residues. V was pared by 11 bases and J by 7 bases, with 15 bases of the junction left unmatched. CDR3: CASSPGTSGDRYTQYF. In DNA, the CDR3 is TGTGCCTCGTCCCCCGGGACTAGCGGGGATAGGTATACGCAGTATTTT.

This clonotype showed up many times. The rearrangement uses TRBV20-1 and TRBJ2-7; possibly TRBD1 or TRBD2 for D (5 bases each). V lost 3 bases, J lost 4 bases, and 13 bases lay in between. The CDR3 covers 13 residues. Germline values: CDR1 DFQATT, CDR2 SNEGSKA (reference sequence). The CDR3 DNA is TGCAGTGCTAGTTCAGGCAGGGAGTACGAGCAGTACGTC. This translates into CSASSGREYEQYV.

In this sample, this clonotype turned up a few times. The chain links TRBV5-1 to TRBJ1-3; maybe TRBD1 (5 bases). The CDR3 is 14 amino acids. Germline assignment: CDR1 SGHRS and CDR2 YFSETQ. Trimming left V 4 bases short and J 0 bases short, with 8 bases between. CDR3 amino acids: CASSDGTSGNTIYF. CDR3 bases: TGCGCCAGCAGCGACGGGACCTCTGGAAACACCATATATTTT.

This clonotype was found once. Mismatch with germline at one junction end may stem from a read error. The DNA for the CDR3 is TGTGCCTGCAGTCCAGGCAGGGGAGGCACCGGGGAGCTGTTTTTT. Its protein product is CACSPGRGGTGELFF. The chain carries TRBV6-1 and TRBJ2-2; tentatively, D is TRBD1 or TRBD2 (6 bases each). Germline V gene sequence: CDR1 MNHNS, CDR2 SASEGT. The CDR3 has 15 amino acids.